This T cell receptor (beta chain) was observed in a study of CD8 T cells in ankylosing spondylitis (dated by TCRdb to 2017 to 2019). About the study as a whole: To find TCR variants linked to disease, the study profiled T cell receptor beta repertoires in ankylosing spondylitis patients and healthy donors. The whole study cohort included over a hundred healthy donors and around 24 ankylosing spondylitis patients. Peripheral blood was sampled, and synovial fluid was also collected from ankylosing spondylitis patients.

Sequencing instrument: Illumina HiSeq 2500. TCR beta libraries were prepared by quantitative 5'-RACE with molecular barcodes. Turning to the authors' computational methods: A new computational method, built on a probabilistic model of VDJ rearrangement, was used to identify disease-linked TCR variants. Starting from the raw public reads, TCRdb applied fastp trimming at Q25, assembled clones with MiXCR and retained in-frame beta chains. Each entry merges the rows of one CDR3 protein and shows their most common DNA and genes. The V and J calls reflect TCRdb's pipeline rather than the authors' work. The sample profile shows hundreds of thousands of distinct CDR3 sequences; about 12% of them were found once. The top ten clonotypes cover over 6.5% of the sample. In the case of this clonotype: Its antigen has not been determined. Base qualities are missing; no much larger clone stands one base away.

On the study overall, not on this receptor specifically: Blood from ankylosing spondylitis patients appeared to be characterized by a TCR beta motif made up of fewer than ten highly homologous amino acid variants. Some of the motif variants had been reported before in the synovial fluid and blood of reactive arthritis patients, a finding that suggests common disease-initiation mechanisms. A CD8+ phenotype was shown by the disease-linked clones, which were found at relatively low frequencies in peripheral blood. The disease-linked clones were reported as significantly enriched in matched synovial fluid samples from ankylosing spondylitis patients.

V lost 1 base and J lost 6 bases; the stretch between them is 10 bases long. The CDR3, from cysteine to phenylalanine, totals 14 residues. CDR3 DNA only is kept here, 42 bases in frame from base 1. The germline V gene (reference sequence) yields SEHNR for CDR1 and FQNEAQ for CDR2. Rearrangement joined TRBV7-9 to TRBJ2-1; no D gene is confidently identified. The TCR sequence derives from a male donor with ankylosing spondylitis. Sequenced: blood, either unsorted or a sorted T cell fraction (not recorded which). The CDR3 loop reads CASSLDGSTNEQFF. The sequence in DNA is TGTGCCAGCAGCTTAGATGGATCGACCAATGAGCAGTTCTTC.